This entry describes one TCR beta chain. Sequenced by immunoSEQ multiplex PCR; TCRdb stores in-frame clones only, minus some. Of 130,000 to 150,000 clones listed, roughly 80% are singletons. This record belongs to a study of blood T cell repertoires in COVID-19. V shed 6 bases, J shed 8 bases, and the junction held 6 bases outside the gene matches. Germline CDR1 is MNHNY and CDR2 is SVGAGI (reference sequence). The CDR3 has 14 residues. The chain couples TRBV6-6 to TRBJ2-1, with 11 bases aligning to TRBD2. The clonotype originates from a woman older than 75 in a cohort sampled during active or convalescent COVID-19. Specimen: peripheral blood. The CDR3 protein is CASRPSGGRDEQFF. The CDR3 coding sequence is TGTGCCAGCAGGCCTAGCGGGGGGAGAGATGAGCAGTTCTTC.